The T cell receptor (beta chain) described here comes from a study of PD-L1 blockade in urothelial cancer. Findings of the study overall: When measured at 3 weeks, tumor-associated blood clones expanded more in durable-benefit patients.

Clones were sequenced by immunoSEQ multiplex PCR, and TCRdb holds only the in-frame ones, with some missing. The sample includes under 40,000 clones, about 89% of them seen just once. Worth noting for this clone: The target antigen is unknown.

This TCR was recovered from a man aged 45-65 years with urothelial cancer. The source material was PBMCs, sampled around atezolizumab (anti-PD-L1) treatment.

CDR3 DNA: TGTGCCAGCAGGAGAGGGAACTATGGCTACACCTTC. It specifies CASRRGNYGYTF. V usage is TRBV6-5 and J usage is TRBJ1-2, with D unresolved. This CDR3 has 12 amino acids. Trimming stripped 6 bases from V and 2 bases from J, with 7 bases between. Germline V gene lookup returns CDR1 MNHEY and CDR2 SVGAGI.